Listed below are T cell receptor beta chains from one sample, sequenced in a study of graft-versus-host responses after intestinal transplantation. No antigen has been identified for these receptors. Measured with immunoSEQ multiplex PCR; TCRdb has only the in-frame clones, and not every one. The profile shows 120,000 or so clones, approximately 92% of them singletons. The sequences come from unstimulated CD8+ T cells sorted from spleen or lymph node cells, collected before intestinal transplant. The receptors were sampled from a human donor who received an intestinal transplant. Each CDR3 is given with its conserved first and last residue. D genes are given only for firm matches. Size is omitted from some rows. Given values are once, few, many or a class for expanded clones.

V gene	J gene	D gene	clone size	CDR3 protein	CDR3 DNA
TRBV29-1	TRBJ2-3	.	.	CSKEDGNTDTQYF	TGCAGCAAGGAGGACGGAAACACAGATACGCAGTATTTT
TRBV6-1	TRBJ2-1	.	.	CASRYRTDSNNEQFF	TGTGCCAGCAGATACAGGACAGATTCCAACAATGAGCAGTTCTTC
TRBV14	TRBJ2-3	.	.	CASSQDWGTDTQYF	TGTGCCAGCAGCCAAGATTGGGGGACAGATACGCAGTATTTT
TRBV19	TRBJ2-1	TRBD2	.	CASSLVGLKIEQFF	TGTGCCAGTAGCTTAGTGGGACTAAAGATTGAGCAGTTCTTC
TRBV5-1	TRBJ2-1	TRBD2	.	CASSWGLADNEQFF	TGCGCCAGCAGCTGGGGACTAGCGGACAATGAGCAGTTCTTC
TRBV28	TRBJ2-3	.	.	CASSLLPADTQYF	TGTGCCAGCAGTTTACTTCCCGCAGATACGCAGTATTTT
TRBV6-5	TRBJ1-3	.	.	CASSSSGGWGNTTYF	TGTGCCAGCAGTTCATCTGGGGGCTGGGGAAACACCACATATTTT
TRBV13	TRBJ2-1	.	once	CASSKEDEQFF	TGTGCCAGCAGTAAGGAAGATGAGCAGTTCTTC
TRBV28	TRBJ2-7	TRBD1	.	CASSHRGGYEQYF	TGTGCCAGCAGTCACAGGGGCGGCTACGAGCAGTACTTC
TRBV4-2	TRBJ2-1	TRBD2	.	CASSQELAGRRNEQFF	TGTGCCAGCAGCCAAGAGCTAGCGGGACGTCGCAATGAGCAGTTCTTC
TRBV4-2	TRBJ2-5	.	.	CASSQEWTDRETQYF	TGTGCCAGCAGCCAAGAATGGACGGACCGGGAGACCCAGTACTTC
TRBV9	TRBJ2-7	.	.	CASSPSGLNSYEQYF	TGTGCCAGCAGCCCTAGTGGGCTTAACTCCTACGAGCAGTACTTC
TRBV30	TRBJ2-1	TRBD2	.	CAWTLAGAPNEQFF	TGTGCCTGGACCCTAGCGGGTGCCCCCAATGAGCAGTTCTTC
TRBV5-1	TRBJ1-1	.	.	CASSLQGAEAFF	TGCGCCAGCAGCCTACAGGGAGCTGAAGCTTTCTTT
TRBV19	TRBJ2-1	.	.	CASSKLYNEQFF	TGTGCCAGTAGTAAACTATACAATGAGCAGTTCTTC
TRBV30	TRBJ1-2	.	.	CACNLPPLNYGYTF	TGTGCCTGCAACCTCCCCCCCCTGAACTATGGCTACACCTTC
TRBV7-2	TRBJ2-7	.	.	CASSFTGYEQYF	TGTGCCAGCAGCTTTACAGGCTACGAGCAGTACTTC
TRBV10-1	TRBJ2-1	.	.	CASREDDYNEQFF	TGCGCCAGCAGGGAGGACGACTACAATGAGCAGTTCTTC
TRBV27	TRBJ2-7	.	.	CASSLRATGFYEQYF	TGTGCCAGCAGCTTAAGGGCGACAGGATTCTACGAGCAGTACTTC
TRBV2	TRBJ2-3	TRBD2	.	CASSAAGRAEDTQYF	TGTGCCAGCAGTGCAGCCGGGAGGGCCGAAGATACGCAGTATTTT
TRBV27	TRBJ2-1	TRBD1	once	CASSDSGQGTYNEQFF	TGTGCCAGCAGTGATTCCGGACAGGGAACCTACAATGAGCAGTTCTTC
TRBV5-1	TRBJ2-3	.	.	CASSISGNPTQYF	TGCGCCAGCAGCATCTCCGGGAACCCGACGCAGTATTTT
TRBV7-2	TRBJ2-3	TRBD1	.	CASRGQGWSPDTQYF	TGTGCCAGCAGGGGACAGGGGTGGTCTCCAGATACGCAGTATTTT
TRBV6-5	TRBJ2-2	.	.	CASSYSSTGELFF	TGTGCCAGCAGTTACTCCTCAACCGGGGAGCTGTTTTTT
TRBV5-1	TRBJ2-3	TRBD2	once	CASESGRAMTDTQYF	TGCGCCAGCGAAAGCGGGAGGGCCATGACAGATACGCAGTATTTT
TRBV5-5	TRBJ2-7	.	.	CASSLGNLRRSVRYEQYF	TGTGCCAGCAGCTTGGGTAATCTCCGGCGCTCGGTTCGATACGAGCAGTACTTC
TRBV29-1	TRBJ1-1	.	.	CSVEDLNTEAFF	TGCAGCGTCGAGGATTTGAACACTGAAGCTTTCTTT
TRBV6-1	TRBJ2-7	.	.	CASSETGGVYEQYF	TGTGCCAGCAGTGAAACAGGGGGGGTCTACGAGCAGTACTTC
TRBV29-1	TRBJ2-7	.	.	CSVEGAPYEQYF	TGCAGCGTTGAAGGGGCCCCCTACGAGCAGTACTTC
TRBV7-9	TRBJ2-7	.	.	CASSASYEQYF	TGTGCCAGCAGTGCCTCCTACGAGCAGTACTTC